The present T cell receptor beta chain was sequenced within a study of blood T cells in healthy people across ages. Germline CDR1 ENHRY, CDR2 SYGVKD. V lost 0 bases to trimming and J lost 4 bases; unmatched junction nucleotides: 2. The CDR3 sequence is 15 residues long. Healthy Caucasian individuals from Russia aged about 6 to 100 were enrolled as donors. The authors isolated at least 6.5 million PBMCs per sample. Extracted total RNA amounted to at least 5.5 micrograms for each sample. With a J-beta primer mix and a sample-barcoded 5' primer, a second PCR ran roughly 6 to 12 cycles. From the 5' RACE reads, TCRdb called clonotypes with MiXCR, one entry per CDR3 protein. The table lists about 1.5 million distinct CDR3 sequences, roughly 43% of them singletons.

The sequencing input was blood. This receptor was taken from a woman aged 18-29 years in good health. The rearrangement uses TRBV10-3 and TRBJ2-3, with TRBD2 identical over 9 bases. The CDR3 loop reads CAISESGGRADTQYF. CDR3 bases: TGTGCCATCAGTGAGTCTGGCGGGAGGGCAGATACGCAGTATTTT.